This T cell receptor (beta chain) was identified in a study of T cells after yellow fever vaccination. UMIs were added to TCR cDNA along with a universal primer site when it was made by 5'RACE template switching. TCRdb re-analysed the 5' RACE reads in MiXCR, keeping a single row per CDR3 protein. The sample contains about 85,000 distinct CDR3 sequences, roughly 13% of which appear only once. The CDR3 consists of 15 residues. CDR1 is MGHRA, CDR2 YSYEKL, per germline. V lost 1 base, J lost 9 bases, and 13 bases lay in between. Study observations and caveats: Contaminating bulk clonotypes could be abundant in FACS-sorted repertoires.

The sample holds a few counts of this clonotype. The sample in question was CD8+ T cells not binding an NS4B(214-222) dextramer, sorted from PBMCs, obtained less than 25 days after the first yellow fever vaccination. The chain employs TRBV4-1 and TRBJ1-6, with unresolved D. The receptor was isolated from a man between 18 and 29 years old who received the YFV17D yellow fever vaccine. DNA for the CDR3: TGCGCCAGCAGCCAAGGAGGGTCGGCTGGTTCACCCCTCCACTTT. Translation gives CASSQGGSAGSPLHF.